Below, 14 T cell receptor beta chains from the same sample are listed, as sequenced in a study of shared clonotypes between healthy human individuals. Some clones are missing from TCRdb's copy, which holds only in-frame ones; the method was immunoSEQ multiplex PCR. The repertoire holds fewer than 400,000 clones, with around 74% as singletons. The sample consisted of memory CD4+ T cells sorted from blood. Documented subset: CD45RA-negative fraction. These receptors were obtained from a man aged 25-45 years in good health.

In this sample, this clone turned up a few times. V is TRBV11-3 and J is TRBJ1-2, with D unresolved. CDR3 length equals 13 residues. Germline CDR1 reads SGHNT; CDR2 reads YENEEA. V was trimmed by 5 bases and J by 3 bases, leaving 10 bases between them. The CDR3 region has the DNA TGTGCCAGCAGCCAGGACGGGTACTATGGCTACACCTTC. Protein: CASSQDGYYGYTF.

The genes are TRBV10-1 and TRBJ2-2, with TRBD1 matching over 8 bases. J was trimmed by 6 bases and V by 0 bases; bases with no gene match: 6. Germline values: CDR1 WNHNN, CDR2 SYGVQD (reference sequence). The CDR3 sequence is 16 residues long. The CDR3 nucleotides read TGCGCCAGCAGTGAGTCGGTGGCAGGGGGCGCCGGGGAGCTGTTTTTT. The encoded protein is CASSESVAGGAGELFF.

This clone appeared a single time. The chain links TRBV2 to TRBJ2-2; D is unclear. In germline, CDR1 is SNHLY, CDR2 FYNNEI. The CDR3 has 13 amino acids. V shed 5 bases and J shed 6 bases, with 10 bases lying between them. The CDR3 region has the DNA TGTGCCAGCAGTAAAAGTAGCCCCGGGGAGCTGTTTTTT. Residues: CASSKSSPGELFF.

The chain links TRBV4-1 to TRBJ1-2, with 8 bases aligning to TRBD1. Germline V gives CDR1 MGHRA, CDR2 YSYEKL. Trimming took 0 bases from V and 6 from J; bases not matched to a gene: 6. There are 15 residues in the CDR3. The CDR3 DNA follows: TGCGCCAGCAGCCAAGATGGACAGGGTTTTAATGGCTACACCTTC. This sequence encodes CASSQDGQGFNGYTF.

This chain joins TRBV19 and TRBJ2-2; 11 nucleotides line up with TRBD2. CDR1 and CDR2 from the germline V gene are LNHDA and SQIVND (reference sequence). This CDR3 has 15 residues. After removal of 4 bases from V and 5 bases from J, the junction contained 3 bases not matched to a gene. CDR3: CASSTLAGETGELFF. The CDR3 coding sequence is TGTGCCAGTAGTACACTAGCGGGGGAAACCGGGGAGCTGTTTTTT.

The chain couples TRBV6-5 to TRBJ1-5; D might be TRBD1 (5 bases). The CDR3 extends over 15 amino acids. From germline, CDR1 is MNHEY and CDR2 SVGAGI. Trimming stripped 5 bases from V and 2 bases from J, with 13 bases between. CDR3 protein: CASSPLDIRNQPQHF. CDR3 bases: TGTGCCAGCAGTCCCCTGGACATTCGCAATCAGCCCCAGCATTTT.

Turning to this clone: A much larger clone lies a single base off, so this may be a read error. The identical CDR3 is also encoded by other nucleotide sequences in the sample. The chain couples TRBV2 to TRBJ1-2; D not certain. Trimming left V 4 bases short and J 0 bases short, with 6 bases between. Germline values: CDR1 SNHLY, CDR2 FYNNEI. The CDR3 consists of 13 residues. The CDR3 spells CASSGTANYGYTF. The CDR3 region has the DNA TGTGCCAGCAGTGGGACGGCTAACTATGGCTACACCTTC.

The rearrangement uses TRBV18 and TRBJ2-4, with 7 bases identical to TRBD2. The CDR3 is 13 amino acids. Unmatched junction bases numbered 5, after V lost 6 bases and J lost 6 bases. Germline CDR1 KGHSH, CDR2 LQKENI. The CDR3 protein is CASSFSGGNIQYF. DNA of the CDR3: TGTGCCAGCTCCTTCTCGGGGGGAAACATTCAGTACTTC.

This chain joins TRBV5-1 and TRBJ2-2, with D possibly matching TRBD1 (6 bases). The germline gives CDR1 SGHRS, CDR2 YFSETQ. The CDR3 sequence is 18 residues long. The ends were cut back, 5 bases at V and 6 bases at J, with 26 bases in the middle. CDR3 loop: CASRFGNRAPTSPGELFF. In nucleotides, the CDR3 is TGCGCCAGCAGATTTGGGAACAGGGCGCCTACCTCCCCCGGGGAGCTGTTTTTT.

The chain joins TRBV19 to TRBJ1-5, with 10 bases fitting TRBD1. With V trimmed by 5 bases and J by 4 bases, 14 bases remained unmatched. This CDR3 comprises 18 residues. Germline values: CDR1 LNHDA, CDR2 SQIVND (reference sequence). The CDR3 region has the DNA TGTGCCAGTAGTCGACAGGGGGCCGCGCTGAGCGCGAATCAGCCCCAGCATTTT. Translated, it gives CASSRQGAALSANQPQHF.

The count of this clone is one. The genes are TRBV28 and TRBJ1-5, with D hard to call. Germline V lookup: CDR1 MDHEN, CDR2 SYDVKM. Trimming stripped 4 bases from V and 5 bases from J, with 9 bases between. There are 13 residues in the CDR3. For the CDR3, the DNA is TGTGCCAGCAGTTATGACCGGTATCAGCCCCAGCATTTT. Translating it yields CASSYDRYQPQHF. The variable domain in full, with the rest retrieved from reference TRBV28 and TRBJ1-5, is DVKVTQSSRYLVKRTGEKVFLECVQDMDHENMFWYRQDPGLGLRLIYFSYDVKMKEKGDIPEGYSVSREKKERFSLILESASTNQTSMYLCASSYDRYQPQHFGDGTRLSIL.

J is TRBJ2-5 and V is TRBV10-3; 11 bases fit TRBD2. CDR1 ENHRY and CDR2 SYGVKD come from the germline V gene. V lost 5 bases, J lost 4 bases, and 6 bases stayed unmatched. This CDR3 spans 15 amino acids. As DNA, the CDR3 is TGTGCCATCAGTTCAGGGACTAGCGGACGAGAGACCCAGTACTTC. Amino acid sequence: CAISSGTSGRETQYF.

The CDR3 spells CASSPFGDYGYTF. In nucleotides, the CDR3 is TGTGCCAGCAGCCCTTTTGGTGACTATGGCTACACCTTC. The rearrangement uses TRBV6-6 and TRBJ1-2; D is unclear. The ends were cut back, 6 bases at V and 3 bases at J, with 11 bases in the middle. The germline CDR1 and CDR2 sequences are MNHNY and SVGAGI (reference sequence). The CDR3 spans 13 residues.

This clone was seen only a few times. This sequence joins TRBV2 and TRBJ1-2; D is undetermined. Germline V gene lookup returns CDR1 SNHLY and CDR2 FYNNEI. The ends were cut back, 1 base at V and 3 bases at J, with 6 bases in the middle. The CDR3 runs to 13 residues. As DNA, the CDR3 is TGTGCCAGCAGTGAAGGGAATTACTATGGCTACACCTTC. It is translated as CASSEGNYYGYTF.